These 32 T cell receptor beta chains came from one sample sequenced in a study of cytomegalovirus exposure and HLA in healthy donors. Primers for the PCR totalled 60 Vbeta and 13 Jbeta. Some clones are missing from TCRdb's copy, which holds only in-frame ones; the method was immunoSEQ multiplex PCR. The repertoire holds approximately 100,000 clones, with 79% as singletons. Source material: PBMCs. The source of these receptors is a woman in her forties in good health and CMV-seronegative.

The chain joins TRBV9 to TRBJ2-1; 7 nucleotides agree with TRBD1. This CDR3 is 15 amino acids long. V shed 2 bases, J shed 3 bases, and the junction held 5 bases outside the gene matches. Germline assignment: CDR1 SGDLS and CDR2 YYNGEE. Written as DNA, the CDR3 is TGTGCCAGCAGCGTTTCGACAGGGAACTACAATGAGCAGTTCTTC. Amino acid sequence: CASSVSTGNYNEQFF. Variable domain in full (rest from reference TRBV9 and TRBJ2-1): DSGVTQTPKHLITATGQRVTLRCSPRSGDLSVYWYQQSLDQGLQFLIQYYNGEERAKGNILERFSAQQFPDLHSELNLSSLELGDSALYFCASSVSTGNYNEQFFGPGTRLTVL.

The chain's CDR3 is CARAGDCYNEQFF. The CDR3 DNA is TGTGCCCGAGCCGGGGACTGCTACAATGAGCAGTTCTTC. The rearrangement links TRBV5-3 to TRBJ2-1; D is possibly TRBD2 (6 bases). TRBV5-3 is identified as an open reading frame with a role that is uncertain. Trimming took off 10 bases at V and 3 bases at J, with 14 bases between the two ends. The CDR3 contains 13 residues.

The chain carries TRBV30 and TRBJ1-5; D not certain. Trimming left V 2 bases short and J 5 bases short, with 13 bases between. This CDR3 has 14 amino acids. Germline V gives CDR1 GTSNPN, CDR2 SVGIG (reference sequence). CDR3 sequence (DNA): TGTGCCTGGAGTTACACAGAAGCAGATCAGCCCCAGCATTTT. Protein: CAWSYTEADQPQHF.

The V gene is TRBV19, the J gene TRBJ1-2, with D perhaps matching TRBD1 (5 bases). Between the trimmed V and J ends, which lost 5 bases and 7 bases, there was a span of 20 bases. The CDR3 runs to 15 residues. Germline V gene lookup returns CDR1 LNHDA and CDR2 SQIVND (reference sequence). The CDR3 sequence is CASSSPDKSSIGYTF. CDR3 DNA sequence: TGTGCCAGTAGTTCCCCGGACAAAAGTTCCATTGGCTACACCTTC.

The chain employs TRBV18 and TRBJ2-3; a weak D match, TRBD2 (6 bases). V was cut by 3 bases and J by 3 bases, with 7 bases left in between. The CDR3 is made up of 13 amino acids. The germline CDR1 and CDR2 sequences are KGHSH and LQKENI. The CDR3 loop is CASSPAGTDTQYF. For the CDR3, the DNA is TGTGCCAGCTCACCGGCGGGGACAGATACGCAGTATTTT.

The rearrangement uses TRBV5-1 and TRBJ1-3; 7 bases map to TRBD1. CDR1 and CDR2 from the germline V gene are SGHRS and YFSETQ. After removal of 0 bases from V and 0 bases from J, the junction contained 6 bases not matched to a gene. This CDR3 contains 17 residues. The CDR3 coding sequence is TGCGCCAGCAGCTTGGAGCCGGACAGGTACTCTGGAAACACCATATATTTT. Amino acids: CASSLEPDRYSGNTIYF.

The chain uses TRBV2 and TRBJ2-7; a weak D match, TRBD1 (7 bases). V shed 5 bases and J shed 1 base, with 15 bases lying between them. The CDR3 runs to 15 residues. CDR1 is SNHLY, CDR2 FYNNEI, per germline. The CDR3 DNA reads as TGTGCCAGCAGTACGGGGGACAGTCGATCCTACGAGCAGTACTTC. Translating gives CASSTGDSRSYEQYF.

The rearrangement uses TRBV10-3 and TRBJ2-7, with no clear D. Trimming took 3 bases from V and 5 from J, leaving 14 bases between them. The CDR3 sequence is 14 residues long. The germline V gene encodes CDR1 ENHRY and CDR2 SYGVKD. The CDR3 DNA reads TGTGCCATCAGTGAACGAGCCCCGCCCCACGAGCAGTACTTC. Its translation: CAISERAPPHEQYF.

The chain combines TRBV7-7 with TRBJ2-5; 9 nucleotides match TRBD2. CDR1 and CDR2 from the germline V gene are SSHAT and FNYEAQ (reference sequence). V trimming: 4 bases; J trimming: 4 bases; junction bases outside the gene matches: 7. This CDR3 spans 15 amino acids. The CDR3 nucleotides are TGTGCCAGCAGCTCGCGGGGGGGCGACGGAGAGACCCAGTACTTC. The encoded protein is CASSSRGGDGETQYF.

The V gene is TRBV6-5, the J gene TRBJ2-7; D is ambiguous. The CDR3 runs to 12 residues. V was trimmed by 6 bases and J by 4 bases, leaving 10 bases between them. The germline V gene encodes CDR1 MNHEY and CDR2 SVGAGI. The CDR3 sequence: CASSPPGYEQYF. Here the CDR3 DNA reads TGTGCCAGCAGCCCACCCGGGTACGAGCAGTACTTC.

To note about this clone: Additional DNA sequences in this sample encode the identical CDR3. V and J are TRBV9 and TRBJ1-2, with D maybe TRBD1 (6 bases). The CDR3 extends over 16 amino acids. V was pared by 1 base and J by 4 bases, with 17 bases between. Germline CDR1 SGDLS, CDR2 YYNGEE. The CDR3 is CASSVLTGRLSYGYTF. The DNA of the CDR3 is TGTGCCAGCAGCGTATTGACAGGCCGATTGAGCTATGGCTACACCTTC.

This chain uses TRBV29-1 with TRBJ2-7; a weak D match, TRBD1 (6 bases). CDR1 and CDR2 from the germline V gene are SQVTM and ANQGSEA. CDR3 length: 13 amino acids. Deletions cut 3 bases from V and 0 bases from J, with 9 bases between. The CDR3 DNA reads TGCAGCGTTGAGGAGGACAGCTCCTACGAGCAGTACTTC. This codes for CSVEEDSSYEQYF.

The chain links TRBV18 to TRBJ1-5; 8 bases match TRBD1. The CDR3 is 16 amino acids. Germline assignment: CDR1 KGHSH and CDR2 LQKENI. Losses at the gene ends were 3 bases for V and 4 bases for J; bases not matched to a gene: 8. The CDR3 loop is CASSPRRTGGNQPQHF. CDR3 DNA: TGTGCCAGCTCACCCAGGCGAACAGGGGGAAATCAGCCCCAGCATTTT.

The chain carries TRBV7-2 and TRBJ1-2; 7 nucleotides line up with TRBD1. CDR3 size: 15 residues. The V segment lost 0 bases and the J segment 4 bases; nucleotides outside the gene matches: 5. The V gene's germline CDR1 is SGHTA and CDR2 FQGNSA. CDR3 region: CASSLAPGQFYGYTF. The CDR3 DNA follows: TGTGCCAGCAGCTTAGCTCCGGGACAGTTCTATGGCTACACCTTC.

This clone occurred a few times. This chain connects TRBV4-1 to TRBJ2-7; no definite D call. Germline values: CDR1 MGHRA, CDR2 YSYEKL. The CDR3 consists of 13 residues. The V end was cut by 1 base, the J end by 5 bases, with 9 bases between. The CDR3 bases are TGCGCCAGCAGCCAAGTCATCCCCCACGAGCAGTACTTC. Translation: CASSQVIPHEQYF.

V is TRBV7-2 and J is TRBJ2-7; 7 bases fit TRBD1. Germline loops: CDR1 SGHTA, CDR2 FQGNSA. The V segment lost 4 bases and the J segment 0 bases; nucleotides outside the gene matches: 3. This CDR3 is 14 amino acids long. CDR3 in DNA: TGTGCCAGCAGCTCGGACAGGTCCTCCTACGAGCAGTACTTC. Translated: CASSSDRSSYEQYF.

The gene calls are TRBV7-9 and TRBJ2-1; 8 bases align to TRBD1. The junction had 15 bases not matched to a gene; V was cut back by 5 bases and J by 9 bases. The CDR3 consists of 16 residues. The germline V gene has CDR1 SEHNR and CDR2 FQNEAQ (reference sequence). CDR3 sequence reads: CASSMPGTGFVSEQFF. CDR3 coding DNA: TGTGCCAGCAGCATGCCCGGGACAGGCTTTGTTAGTGAGCAGTTCTTC.

Written as DNA, the CDR3 is TGTGCCTGGAGCCGCCCAGGGAATATGTACTATGGCTACACCTTC. Residues: CAWSRPGNMYYGYTF. The gene calls are TRBV30 and TRBJ1-2, with D possibly being TRBD1 (5 bases). The length of the CDR3 is 15 residues. V dropped 3 bases and J dropped 3 bases, with 17 bases sitting between them. Germline loops: CDR1 GTSNPN, CDR2 SVGIG (reference sequence).

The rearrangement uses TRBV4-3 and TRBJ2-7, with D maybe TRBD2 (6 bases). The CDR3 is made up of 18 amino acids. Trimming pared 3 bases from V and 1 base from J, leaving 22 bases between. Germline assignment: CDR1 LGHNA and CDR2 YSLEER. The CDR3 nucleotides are TGCGCCAGCAGCCAGTACGCCGGGCGGGGCTATTTATCCTACGAGCAGTACTTC. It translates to CASSQYAGRGYLSYEQYF.

This CDR3 reads CASSLGGRDYNEQFF. For the CDR3, the DNA is TGCGCCAGCAGCTTAGGCGGGAGGGACTACAATGAGCAGTTCTTC. The chain employs TRBV5-1 and TRBJ2-1; 9 nucleotides align to TRBD2. J gave up 3 bases and V 2 bases, and 3 bases lay outside the gene matches. Per germline, CDR1 SGHRS and CDR2 YFSETQ. The CDR3 totals 15 residues. Full variable domain (remainder filled in from reference TRBV5-1 and TRBJ2-1): KAGVTQTPRYLIKTRGQQVTLSCSPISGHRSVSWYQQTPGQGLQFLFEYFSETQRNKGNFPGRFSGRQFSNSRSEMNVSTLELGDSALYLCASSLGGRDYNEQFFGPGTRLTVL.

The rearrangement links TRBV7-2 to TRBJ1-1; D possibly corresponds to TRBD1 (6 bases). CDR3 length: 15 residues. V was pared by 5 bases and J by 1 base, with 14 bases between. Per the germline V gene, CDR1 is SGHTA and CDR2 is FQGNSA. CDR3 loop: CASSTRGIRNTEAFF. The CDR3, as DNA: TGTGCCAGCAGCACCAGGGGAATACGGAACACTGAAGCTTTCTTT.

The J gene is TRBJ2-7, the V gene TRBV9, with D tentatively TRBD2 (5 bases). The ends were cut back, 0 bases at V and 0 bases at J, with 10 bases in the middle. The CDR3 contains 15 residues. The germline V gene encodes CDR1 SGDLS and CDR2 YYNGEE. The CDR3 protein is CASSVDGSSSYEQYF. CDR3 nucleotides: TGTGCCAGCAGCGTAGATGGGAGCAGCTCCTACGAGCAGTACTTC.

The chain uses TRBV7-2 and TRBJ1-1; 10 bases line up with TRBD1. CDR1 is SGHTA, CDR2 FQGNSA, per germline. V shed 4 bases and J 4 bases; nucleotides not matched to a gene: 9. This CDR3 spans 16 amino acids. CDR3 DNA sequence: TGTGCCAGCAGCTCCCGACAGGGGGCAGTGAGCACTGAAGCTTTCTTT. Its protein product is CASSSRQGAVSTEAFF.

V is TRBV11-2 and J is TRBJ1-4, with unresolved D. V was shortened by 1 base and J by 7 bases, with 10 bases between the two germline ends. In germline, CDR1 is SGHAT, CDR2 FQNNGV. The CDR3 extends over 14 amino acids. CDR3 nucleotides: TGTGCCAGCAGCTTAGTTGGACTAGGTGAAAAACTGTTTTTT. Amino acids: CASSLVGLGEKLFF.

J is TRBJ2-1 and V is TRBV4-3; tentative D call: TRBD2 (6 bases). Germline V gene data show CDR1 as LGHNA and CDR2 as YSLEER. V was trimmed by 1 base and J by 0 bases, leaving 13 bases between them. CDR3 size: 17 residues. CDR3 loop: CASSQVASALSYNEQFF. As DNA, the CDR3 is TGCGCCAGCAGCCAAGTGGCTAGCGCCCTCTCCTACAATGAGCAGTTCTTC.

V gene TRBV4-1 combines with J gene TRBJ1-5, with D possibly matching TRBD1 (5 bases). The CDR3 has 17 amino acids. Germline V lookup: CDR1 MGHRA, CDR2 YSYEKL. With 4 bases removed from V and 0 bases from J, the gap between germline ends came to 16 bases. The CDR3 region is CASSRYDGGNSNQPQHF. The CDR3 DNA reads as TGCGCCAGCAGCCGGTATGACGGGGGGAATAGCAATCAGCCCCAGCATTTT.

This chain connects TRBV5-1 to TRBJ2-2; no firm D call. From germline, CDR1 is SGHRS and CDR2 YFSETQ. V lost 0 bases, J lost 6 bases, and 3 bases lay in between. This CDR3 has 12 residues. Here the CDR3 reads CASSLGAGELFF. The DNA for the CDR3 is TGCGCCAGCAGCTTGGGCGCCGGGGAGCTGTTTTTT.

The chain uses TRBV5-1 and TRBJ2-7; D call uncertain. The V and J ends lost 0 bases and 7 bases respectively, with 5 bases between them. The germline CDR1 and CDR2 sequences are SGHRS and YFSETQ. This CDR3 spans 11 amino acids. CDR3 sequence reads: CASSLAEEQYF. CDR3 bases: TGCGCCAGCAGCTTGGCCGAGGAGCAGTACTTC.

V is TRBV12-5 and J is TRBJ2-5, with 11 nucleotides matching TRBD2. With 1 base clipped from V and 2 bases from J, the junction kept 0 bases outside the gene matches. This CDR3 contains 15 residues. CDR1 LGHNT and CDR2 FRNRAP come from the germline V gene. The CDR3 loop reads CASGLGLAGQETQYF. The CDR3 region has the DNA TGTGCTAGTGGTTTGGGACTAGCGGGGCAAGAGACCCAGTACTTC.

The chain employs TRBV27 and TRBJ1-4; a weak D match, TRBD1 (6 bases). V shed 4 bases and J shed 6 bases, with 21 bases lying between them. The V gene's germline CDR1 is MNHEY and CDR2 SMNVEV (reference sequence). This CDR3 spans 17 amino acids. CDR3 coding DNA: TGTGCCAGCAGTTGGGTAAAGGAGAGGACAGAAGATGAAAAACTGTTTTTT. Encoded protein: CASSWVKERTEDEKLFF.

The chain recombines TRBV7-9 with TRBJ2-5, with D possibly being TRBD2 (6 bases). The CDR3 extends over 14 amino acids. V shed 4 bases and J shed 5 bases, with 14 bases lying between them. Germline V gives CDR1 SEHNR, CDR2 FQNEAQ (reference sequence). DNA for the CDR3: TGTGCCAGCAGCTCGGGACTTGGTGTTGAGACCCAGTACTTC. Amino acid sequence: CASSSGLGVETQYF.

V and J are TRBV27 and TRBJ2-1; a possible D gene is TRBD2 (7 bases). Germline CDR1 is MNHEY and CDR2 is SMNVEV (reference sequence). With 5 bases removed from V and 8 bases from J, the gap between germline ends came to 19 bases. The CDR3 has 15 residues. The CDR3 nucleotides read TGTGCCAGCAGTCCCCTCGGGGGGCCGGGCGATGAGCAGTTCTTC. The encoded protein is CASSPLGGPGDEQFF.